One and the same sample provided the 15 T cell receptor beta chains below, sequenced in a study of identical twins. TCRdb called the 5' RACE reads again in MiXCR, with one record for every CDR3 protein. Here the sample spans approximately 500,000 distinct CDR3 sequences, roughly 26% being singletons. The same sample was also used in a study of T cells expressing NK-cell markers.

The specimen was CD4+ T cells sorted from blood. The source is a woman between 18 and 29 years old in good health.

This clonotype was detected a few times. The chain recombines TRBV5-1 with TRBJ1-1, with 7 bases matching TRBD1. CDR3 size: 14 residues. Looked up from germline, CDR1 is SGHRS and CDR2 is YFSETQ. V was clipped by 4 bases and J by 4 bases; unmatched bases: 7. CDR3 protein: CASSPDRVGTEAFF. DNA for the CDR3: TGCGCCAGCAGCCCTGACAGGGTAGGCACTGAAGCTTTCTTT.

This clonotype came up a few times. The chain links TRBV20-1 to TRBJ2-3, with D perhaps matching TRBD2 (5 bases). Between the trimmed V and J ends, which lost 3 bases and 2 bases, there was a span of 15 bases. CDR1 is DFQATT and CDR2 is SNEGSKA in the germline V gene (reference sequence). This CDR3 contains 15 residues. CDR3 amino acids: CSASPSTTNTDTQYF. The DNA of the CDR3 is TGCAGTGCTAGTCCCTCGACTACCAACACAGATACGCAGTATTTT.

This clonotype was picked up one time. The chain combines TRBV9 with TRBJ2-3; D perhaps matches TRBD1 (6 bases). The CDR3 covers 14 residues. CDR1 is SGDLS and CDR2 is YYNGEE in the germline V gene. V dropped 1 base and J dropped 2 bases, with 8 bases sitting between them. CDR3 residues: CASSVLGATDTQYF. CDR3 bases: TGTGCCAGCAGCGTATTGGGGGCCACAGATACGCAGTATTTT. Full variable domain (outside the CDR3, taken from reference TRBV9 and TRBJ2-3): DSGVTQTPKHLITATGQRVTLRCSPRSGDLSVYWYQQSLDQGLQFLIQYYNGEERAKGNILERFSAQQFPDLHSELNLSSLELGDSALYFCASSVLGATDTQYFGPGTRLTVL.

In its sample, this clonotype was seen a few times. The DNA for the CDR3 is TGCAGTGCTAGACCCAACTCTGGAAACACCATATATTTT. This sequence encodes CSARPNSGNTIYF. The chain couples TRBV20-1 to TRBJ1-3, with no clear D. The CDR3 length is 13 residues. V lost 2 bases to trimming and J lost 0 bases, with 5 bases between them. The germline gives CDR1 DFQATT, CDR2 SNEGSKA (reference sequence).

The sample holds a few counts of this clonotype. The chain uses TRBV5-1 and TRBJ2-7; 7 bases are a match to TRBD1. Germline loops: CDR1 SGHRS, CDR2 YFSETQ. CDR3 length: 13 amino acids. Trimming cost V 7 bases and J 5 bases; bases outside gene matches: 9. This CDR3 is CASARQGSNEQYF. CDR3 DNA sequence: TGCGCCAGCGCCCGACAGGGCAGCAACGAGCAGTACTTC. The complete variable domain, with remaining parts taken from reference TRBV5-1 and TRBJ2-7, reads KAGVTQTPRYLIKTRGQQVTLSCSPISGHRSVSWYQQTPGQGLQFLFEYFSETQRNKGNFPGRFSGRQFSNSRSEMNVSTLELGDSALYLCASARQGSNEQYFGPGTRLTVT.

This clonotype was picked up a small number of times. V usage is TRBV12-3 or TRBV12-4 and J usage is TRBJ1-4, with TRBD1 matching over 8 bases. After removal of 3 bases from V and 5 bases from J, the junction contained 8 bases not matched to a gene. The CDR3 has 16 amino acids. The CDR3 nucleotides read TGTGCCAGCAGTTTCCGTAGGGACAGGAGCAATGAAAAACTGTTTTTT. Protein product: CASSFRRDRSNEKLFF.

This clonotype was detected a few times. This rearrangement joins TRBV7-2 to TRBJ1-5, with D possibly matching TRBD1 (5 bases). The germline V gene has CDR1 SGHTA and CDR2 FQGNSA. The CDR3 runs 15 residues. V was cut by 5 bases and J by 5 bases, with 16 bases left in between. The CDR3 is CASSGTGTNYQPQHF. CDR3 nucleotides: TGTGCCAGCAGCGGAACCGGGACGAATTATCAGCCCCAGCATTTT. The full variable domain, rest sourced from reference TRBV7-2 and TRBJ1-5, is GAGVSQSPSNKVTEKGKDVELRCDPISGHTALYWYRQSLGQGLEFLIYFQGNSAPDKSGLPSDRFSAERTGGSVSTLTIQRTQQEDSAVYLCASSGTGTNYQPQHFGDGTRLSIL.

The CDR3 DNA reads TGCAGTGCTTCAGGACAGGGTTTGAATCAGCCCCAGCATTTT. Translating gives CSASGQGLNQPQHF. This chain uses TRBV20-1 with TRBJ1-5; 8 bases are shared with TRBD1. This CDR3 is built from 14 residues. The germline V gene encodes CDR1 DFQATT and CDR2 SNEGSKA (reference sequence). The trim removed 5 bases at V and 4 bases at J, leaving 7 bases unmatched.

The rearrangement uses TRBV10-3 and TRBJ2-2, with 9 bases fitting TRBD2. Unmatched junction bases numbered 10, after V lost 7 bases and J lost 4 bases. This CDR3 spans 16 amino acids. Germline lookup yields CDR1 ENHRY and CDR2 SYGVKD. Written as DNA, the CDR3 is TGTGCCATCAAGGGATTCCTAGCGGGAAGCACCGGGGAGCTGTTTTTT. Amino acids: CAIKGFLAGSTGELFF.

CDR3 in DNA: TGTGCCAGCACCACCGGTGTTGGGACCCAGTACTTC. The encoded protein is CASTTGVGTQYF. This rearrangement joins TRBV7-2 to TRBJ2-5; D gene ambiguous. There are 12 residues in the CDR3. Germline V CDR1 and CDR2: SGHTA, FQGNSA. The V and J ends lost 7 bases and 7 bases respectively, with 13 bases between them.

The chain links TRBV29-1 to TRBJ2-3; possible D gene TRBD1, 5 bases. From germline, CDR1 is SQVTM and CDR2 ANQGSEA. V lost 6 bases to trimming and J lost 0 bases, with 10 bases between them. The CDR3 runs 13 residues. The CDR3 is CSVGLRSTDTQYF. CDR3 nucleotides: TGCAGCGTGGGGCTAAGAAGCACAGATACGCAGTATTTT.

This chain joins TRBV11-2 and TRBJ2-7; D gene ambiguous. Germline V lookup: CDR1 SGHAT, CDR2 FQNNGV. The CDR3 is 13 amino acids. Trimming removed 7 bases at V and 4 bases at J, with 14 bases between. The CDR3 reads CASTNSDEYEQYF. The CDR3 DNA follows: TGTGCCAGCACCAACTCGGACGAATACGAGCAGTACTTC. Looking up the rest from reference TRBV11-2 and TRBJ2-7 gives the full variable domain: EAGVAQSPRYKIIEKRQSVAFWCNPISGHATLYWYQQILGQGPKLLIQFQNNGVVDDSQLPKDRFSAERLKGVDSTLKIQPAKLEDSAVYLCASTNSDEYEQYFGPGTRLTVT.

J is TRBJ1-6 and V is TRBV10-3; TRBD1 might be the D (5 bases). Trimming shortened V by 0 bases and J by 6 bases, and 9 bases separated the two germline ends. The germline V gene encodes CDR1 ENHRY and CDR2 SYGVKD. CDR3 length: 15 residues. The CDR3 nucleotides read TGTGCCATCAGTGAGTCGAGACAGTCTAATTCACCCCTCCACTTT. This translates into CAISESRQSNSPLHF.

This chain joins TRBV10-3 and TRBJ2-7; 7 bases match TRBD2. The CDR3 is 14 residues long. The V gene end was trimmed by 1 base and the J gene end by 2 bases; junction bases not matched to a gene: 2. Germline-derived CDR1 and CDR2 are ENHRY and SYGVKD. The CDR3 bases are TGTGCCATCAGTGAGTTCCGGGGGGCCTACGAGCAGTACTTC. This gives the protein CAISEFRGAYEQYF.

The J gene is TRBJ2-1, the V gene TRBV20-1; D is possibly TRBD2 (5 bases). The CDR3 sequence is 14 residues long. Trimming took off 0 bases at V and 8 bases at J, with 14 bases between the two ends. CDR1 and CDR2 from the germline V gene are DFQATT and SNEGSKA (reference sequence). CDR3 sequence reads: CSARDVGEGDEQFF. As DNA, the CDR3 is TGCAGTGCTAGAGATGTCGGGGAAGGAGATGAGCAGTTCTTC.